The clone carrying this T cell receptor beta chain was seen a handful of times. The data originate from a study of identical twins. The CDR3 is made up of 15 amino acids. The V gene's germline CDR1 is SEHNR and CDR2 FQNEAQ (reference sequence). V lost 0 bases and J 1 base, leaving 9 bases between the germline ends. All of the donors were Caucasians in good health. TCRdb passed the 5' RACE reads through MiXCR, listing each CDR3 protein once. The table records roughly 190,000 distinct CDR3 sequences, more than 15% of them present only once. These data were likewise used in another study, on T cells expressing NK-cell markers. That investigation notes: All TCR beta repertoires analysed originated from sorted CD3+CD56+NKG2C+, CD3+CD56+NKG2C- and CD3+CD56-NKG2C+ T cells. There were seven HCMV-seropositive donors and one seronegative donor among the eight sequenced. Several experiments confined sorting to alpha-beta TCR T cells with an anti-gamma-delta TCR antibody.

This sequence was found in a woman between 18 and 29 years old in good health. This chain connects TRBV7-9 to TRBJ2-5; the D gene could be TRBD1 or TRBD2 (5 bases each). Sequencing was performed on CD8+ T cells sorted from blood. The CDR3 is CASSLAGVIQETQYF. DNA for the CDR3: TGTGCCAGCAGCTTAGCGGGGGTCATCCAAGAGACCCAGTACTTC.